The rows below give T cell receptor beta chains drawn from one sample of a study of early T cells in non-severe SARS-CoV-2 infection. TCRdb re-called the 5' RACE reads through MiXCR, storing one row per CDR3 protein. The sample lists 45,000 to 55,000 distinct CDR3 sequences, around a tenth occurring once. Source material: whole blood. These receptors all come from an adult who was a healthcare worker with PCR-confirmed SARS-CoV-2 infection or an uninfected control (not recorded which). Each CDR3 is given with its conserved first and last residue. Each record gives: V gene, clone size, J gene, D gene, CDR3 protein, CDR3 DNA. A D gene is named only where the DNA matches it firmly. Clone size appears in some rows only: once, few, many, or a class for an expanded clone.

>TRBV3-1|-|TRBJ2-4|-
CASSQEGEIKAKNIQYF
TGTGCCAGCAGCCAAGAAGGAGAGATTAAAGCCAAAAACATTCAGTACTTC
>TRBV5-1|few|TRBJ2-5|-
CASSLEARGETQYF
TGCGCCAGCAGCTTGGAAGCGAGGGGAGAGACCCAGTACTTC
>TRBV19|few|TRBJ2-2|-
CASTYNSGDLGGELFF
TGTGCCAGTACTTACAATTCGGGGGATTTGGGCGGGGAGCTGTTTTTT
>TRBV7-2|-|TRBJ2-1|-
CASSLDLLAPNEQFF
TGTGCCAGCAGCTTAGATCTTTTGGCCCCGAATGAGCAGTTCTTC
>TRBV29-1|once|TRBJ2-7|TRBD2
CSVVSAGVREQYF
TGCAGCGTTGTCTCAGCGGGAGTACGCGAGCAGTACTTC
>TRBV20-1|many|TRBJ2-4|-
CSASPTVDIQYF
TGCAGTGCTAGTCCGACCGTGGACATTCAGTACTTC
>TRBV14|many|TRBJ1-6|-
CASSQGGSRSYNSPLHF
TGTGCCAGCAGCCAAGGGGGGAGTCGCTCCTATAATTCACCCCTCCACTTT
>TRBV5-6|-|TRBJ2-1|-
CASSLRENSYNEQFF
TGTGCCAGCAGCTTGCGAGAAAACTCCTACAATGAGCAGTTCTTC
>TRBV19|-|TRBJ2-1|TRBD2
CASSTRTSGKGSEQFF
TGTGCCAGTAGTACCAGGACTAGCGGGAAGGGGTCTGAGCAGTTCTTC
>TRBV20-1|many|TRBJ2-3|TRBD2
CSASTSGGRTDTQYF
TGCAGTGCGTCGACTAGCGGGGGACGCACAGATACGCAGTATTTT
>TRBV6-4|few|TRBJ2-1|TRBD2
CASSDSGLAQYNEQFF
TGTGCCAGCAGTGACTCGGGACTAGCGCAATACAATGAGCAGTTCTTC
>TRBV5-4|-|TRBJ2-1|TRBD2
CASMLTSGVNEQFF
TGTGCCAGCATGTTGACTAGCGGGGTGAATGAGCAGTTCTTC
>TRBV18|many|TRBJ2-2|TRBD2
CASSPTGNGGNLGNTGELFF
TGTGCCAGCTCACCAACCGGAAACGGGGGGAATCTTGGGAACACCGGGGAGCTGTTTTTT
>TRBV10-2|many|TRBJ2-6|-
CATSTGYGSGANVLTF
TGCGCCACTTCGACAGGATACGGCTCTGGGGCCAACGTCCTGACTTTC
>TRBV5-1|few|TRBJ2-7|TRBD1
CASRGQGSVNEQYF
TGCGCCAGCAGGGGACAGGGTTCAGTCAACGAGCAGTACTTC
>TRBV4-1|few|TRBJ2-1|-
CASSQDSGRFVAAEQFF
TGCGCCAGCAGCCAAGATTCGGGCCGGTTTGTAGCGGCAGAGCAGTTCTTC
>TRBV10-1|few|TRBJ1-2|-
CASSEHYGYTF
TGCGCCAGCAGTGAGCACTATGGCTACACCTTC
>TRBV7-7|many|TRBJ1-6|-
CASSLQARNSPLHF
TGTGCTAGCAGCTTACAGGCTCGGAATTCACCCCTCCACTTT
>TRBV20-1|many|TRBJ2-3|TRBD2
CSARDMLADYSSTDTQYF
TGCAGTGCTAGAGATATGCTAGCGGATTATTCTAGCACAGATACGCAGTATTTT
>TRBV11-2|few|TRBJ2-1|TRBD1
CASSFPGQVNNEQFF
TGTGCCAGCAGTTTTCCGGGACAGGTAAACAATGAGCAGTTCTTC
>TRBV12-3/TRBV12-4|-|TRBJ2-3|-
CASSFIGSTDTQYF
TGTGCCAGCAGTTTTATCGGTAGCACAGATACGCAGTATTTT
>TRBV5-1|-|TRBJ2-1|-
CASSLGANAFYNEQFF
TGCGCCAGCAGCTTGGGCGCAAACGCGTTCTACAATGAGCAGTTCTTC
>TRBV6-5|many|TRBJ2-1|-
CASSYHRDEQFF
TGTGCCAGCAGTTACCACAGGGATGAGCAGTTCTTC